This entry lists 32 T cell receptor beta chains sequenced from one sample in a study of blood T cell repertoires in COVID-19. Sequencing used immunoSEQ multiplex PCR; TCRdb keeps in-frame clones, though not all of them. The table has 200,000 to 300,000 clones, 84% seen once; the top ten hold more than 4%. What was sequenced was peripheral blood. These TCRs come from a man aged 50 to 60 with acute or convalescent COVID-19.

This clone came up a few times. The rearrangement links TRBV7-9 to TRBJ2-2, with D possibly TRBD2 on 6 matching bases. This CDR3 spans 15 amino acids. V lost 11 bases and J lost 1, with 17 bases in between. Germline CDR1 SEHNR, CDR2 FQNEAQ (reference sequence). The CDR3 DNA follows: TGTGCCCGTGGACCTCGCGGGGAGAACACCGGGGAGCTGTTTTTT. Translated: CARGPRGENTGELFF.

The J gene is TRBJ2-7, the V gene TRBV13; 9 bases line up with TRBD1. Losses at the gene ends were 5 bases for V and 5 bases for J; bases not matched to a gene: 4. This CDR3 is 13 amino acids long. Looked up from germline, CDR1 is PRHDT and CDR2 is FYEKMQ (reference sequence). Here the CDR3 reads CASSLDRGNEQYF. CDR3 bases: TGTGCCAGCAGCCTCGACAGGGGGAACGAGCAGTACTTC.

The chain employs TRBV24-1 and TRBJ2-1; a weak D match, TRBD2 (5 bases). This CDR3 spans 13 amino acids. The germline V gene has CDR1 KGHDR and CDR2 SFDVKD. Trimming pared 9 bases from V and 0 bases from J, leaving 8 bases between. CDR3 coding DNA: TGTGCCACCGAGGGAAGCTCCTACAATGAGCAGTTCTTC. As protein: CATEGSSYNEQFF.

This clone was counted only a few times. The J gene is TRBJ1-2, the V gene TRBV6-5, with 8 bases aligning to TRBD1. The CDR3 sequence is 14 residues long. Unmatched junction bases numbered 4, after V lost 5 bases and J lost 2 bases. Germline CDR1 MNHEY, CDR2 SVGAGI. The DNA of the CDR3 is TGTGCCAGCAGTAGTAACAGGGGGAACTATGGCTACACCTTC. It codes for CASSSNRGNYGYTF.

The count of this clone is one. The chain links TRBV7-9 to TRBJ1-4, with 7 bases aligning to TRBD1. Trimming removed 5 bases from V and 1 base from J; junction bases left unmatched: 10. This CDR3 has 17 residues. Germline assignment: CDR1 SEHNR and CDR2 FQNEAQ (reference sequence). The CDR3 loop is CASSRAGTARTNEKLFF. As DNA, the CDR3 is TGTGCCAGCAGCAGAGCCGGGACAGCTAGAACTAATGAAAAACTGTTTTTT.

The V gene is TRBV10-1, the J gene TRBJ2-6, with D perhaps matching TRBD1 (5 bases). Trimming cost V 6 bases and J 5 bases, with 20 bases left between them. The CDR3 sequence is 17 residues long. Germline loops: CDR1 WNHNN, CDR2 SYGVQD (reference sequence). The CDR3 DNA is TGCGCCAGCAGAACCAGGGTAACCCTCGTGAGGGCCAACGTCCTGACTTTC. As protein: CASRTRVTLVRANVLTF.

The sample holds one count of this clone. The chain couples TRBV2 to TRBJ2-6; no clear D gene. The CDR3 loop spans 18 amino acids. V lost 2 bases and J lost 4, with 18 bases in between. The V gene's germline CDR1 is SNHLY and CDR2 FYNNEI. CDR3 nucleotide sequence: TGTGCCAGCAGTGAAAAAGAGCCTCCTTCGAGCGGGGCCAACGTCCTGACTTTC. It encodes CASSEKEPPSSGANVLTF.

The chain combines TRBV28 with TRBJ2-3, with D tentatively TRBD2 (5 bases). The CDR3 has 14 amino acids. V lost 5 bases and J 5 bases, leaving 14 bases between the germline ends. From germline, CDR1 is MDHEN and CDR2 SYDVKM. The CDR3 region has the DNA TGTGCCAGCAGTCCTCTGGCCCGGGGAGATACGCAGTATTTT. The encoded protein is CASSPLARGDTQYF.

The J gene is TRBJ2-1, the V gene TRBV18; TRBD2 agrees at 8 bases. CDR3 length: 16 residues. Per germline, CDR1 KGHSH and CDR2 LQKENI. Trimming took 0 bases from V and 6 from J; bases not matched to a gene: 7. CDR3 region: CASSPPGGGNVNEQFF. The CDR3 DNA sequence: TGTGCCAGCTCACCACCGGGCGGGGGGAATGTCAATGAGCAGTTCTTC.

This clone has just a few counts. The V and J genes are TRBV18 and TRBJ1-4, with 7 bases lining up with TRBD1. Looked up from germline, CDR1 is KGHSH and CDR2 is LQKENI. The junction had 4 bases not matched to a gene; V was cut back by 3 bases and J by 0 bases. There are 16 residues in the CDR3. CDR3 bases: TGTGCCAGCTCACCGAGACAGGGAGCAACTAATGAAAAACTGTTTTTT. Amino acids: CASSPRQGATNEKLFF.

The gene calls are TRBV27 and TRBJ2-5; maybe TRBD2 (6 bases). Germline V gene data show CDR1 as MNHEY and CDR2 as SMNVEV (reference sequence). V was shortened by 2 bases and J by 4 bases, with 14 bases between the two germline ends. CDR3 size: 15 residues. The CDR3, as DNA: TGTGCCAGCAGTTTAGCGGGATTCTTAGGAGAGACCCAGTACTTC. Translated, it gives CASSLAGFLGETQYF.

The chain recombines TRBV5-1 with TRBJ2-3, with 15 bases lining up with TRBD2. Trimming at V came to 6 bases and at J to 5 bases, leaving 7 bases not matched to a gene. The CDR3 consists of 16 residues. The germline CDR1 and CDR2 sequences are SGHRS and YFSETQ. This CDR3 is CASNPGLAGGIDTQYF. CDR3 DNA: TGCGCCAGCAACCCGGGACTAGCGGGGGGCATAGATACGCAGTATTTT.

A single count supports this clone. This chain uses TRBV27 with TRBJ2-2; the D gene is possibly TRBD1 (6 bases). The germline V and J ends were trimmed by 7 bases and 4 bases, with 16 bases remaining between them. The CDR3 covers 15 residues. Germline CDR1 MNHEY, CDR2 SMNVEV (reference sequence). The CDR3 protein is CASKLNRASTGELFF. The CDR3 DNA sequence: TGTGCCAGCAAACTAAACAGGGCTTCCACCGGGGAGCTGTTTTTT.

CDR3 in amino acids: CASSSQDGDRALRKLFF. For the CDR3, the DNA is TGTGCCAGCAGCTCCCAGGACGGGGACAGGGCGCTGCGAAAACTGTTTTTT. The J gene is TRBJ1-4, the V gene TRBV5-4; 9 nucleotides align to TRBD1. The CDR3 runs 17 residues. The germline CDR1 and CDR2 sequences are SGHNT and YYREEE (reference sequence). V was clipped by 3 bases and J by 10 bases; unmatched bases: 16.

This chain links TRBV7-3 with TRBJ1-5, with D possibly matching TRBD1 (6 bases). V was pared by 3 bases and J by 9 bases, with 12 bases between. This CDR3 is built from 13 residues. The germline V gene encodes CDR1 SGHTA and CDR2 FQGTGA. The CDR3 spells CASSLERGRPQHF. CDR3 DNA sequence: TGTGCCAGCAGCTTGGAAAGGGGGAGGCCCCAGCATTTT.

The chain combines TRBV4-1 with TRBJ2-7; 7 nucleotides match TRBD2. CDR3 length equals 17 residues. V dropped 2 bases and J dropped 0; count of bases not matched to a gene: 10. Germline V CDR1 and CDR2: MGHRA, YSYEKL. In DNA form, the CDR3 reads TGCGCCAGCAGCCAAACCCTTAGCGGGTATCTCTCCTACGAGCAGTACTTC. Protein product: CASSQTLSGYLSYEQYF.

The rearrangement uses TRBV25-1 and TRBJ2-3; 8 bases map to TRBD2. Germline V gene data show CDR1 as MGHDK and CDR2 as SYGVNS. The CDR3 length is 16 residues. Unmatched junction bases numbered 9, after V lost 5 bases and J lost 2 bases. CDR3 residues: CASSILSGTFTDTQYF. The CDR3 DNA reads TGTGCCAGCAGTATCCTTAGCGGGACTTTCACAGATACGCAGTATTTT.

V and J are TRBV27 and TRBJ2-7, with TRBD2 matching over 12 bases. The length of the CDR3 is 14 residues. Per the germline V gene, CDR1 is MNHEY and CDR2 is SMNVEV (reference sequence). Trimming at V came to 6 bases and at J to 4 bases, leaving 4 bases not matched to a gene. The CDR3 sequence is CASSWTSGAYEQYF. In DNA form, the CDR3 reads TGTGCCAGCAGCTGGACTAGCGGGGCTTACGAGCAGTACTTC.

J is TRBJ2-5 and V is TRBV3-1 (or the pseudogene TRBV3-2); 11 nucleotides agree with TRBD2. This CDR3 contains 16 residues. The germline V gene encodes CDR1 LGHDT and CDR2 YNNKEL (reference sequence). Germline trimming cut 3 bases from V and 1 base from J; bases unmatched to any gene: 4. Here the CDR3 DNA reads TGTGCCAGCAGCCATATTACTAGCGGGAGCCAAGAGACCCAGTACTTC. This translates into CASSHITSGSQETQYF.

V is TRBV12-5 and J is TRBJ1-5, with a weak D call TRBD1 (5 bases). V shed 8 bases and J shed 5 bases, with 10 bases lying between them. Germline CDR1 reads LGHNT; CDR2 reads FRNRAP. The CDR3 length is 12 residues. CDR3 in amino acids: CASSWGDQPQHF. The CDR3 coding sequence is TGTGCTAGTAGTTGGGGCGATCAGCCCCAGCATTTT.

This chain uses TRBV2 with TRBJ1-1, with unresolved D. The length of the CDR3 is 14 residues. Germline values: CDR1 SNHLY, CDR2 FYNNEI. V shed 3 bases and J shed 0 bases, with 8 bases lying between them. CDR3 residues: CASSENRMNTEAFF. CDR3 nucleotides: TGTGCCAGCAGTGAGAACAGAATGAACACTGAAGCTTTCTTT. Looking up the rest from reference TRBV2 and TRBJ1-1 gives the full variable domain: EPEVTQTPSHQVTQMGQEVILRCVPISNHLYFYWYRQILGQKVEFLVSFYNNEISEKSEIFDDQFSVERPDGSNFTLKIRSTKLEDSAMYFCASSENRMNTEAFFGQGTRLTVV.

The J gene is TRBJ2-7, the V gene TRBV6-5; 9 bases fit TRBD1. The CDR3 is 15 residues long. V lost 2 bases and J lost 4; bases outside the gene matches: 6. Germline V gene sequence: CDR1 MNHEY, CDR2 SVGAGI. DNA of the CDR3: TGTGCCAGCAGTTACCTGGGACAGGGAGAGTACGAGCAGTACTTC. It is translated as CASSYLGQGEYEQYF.

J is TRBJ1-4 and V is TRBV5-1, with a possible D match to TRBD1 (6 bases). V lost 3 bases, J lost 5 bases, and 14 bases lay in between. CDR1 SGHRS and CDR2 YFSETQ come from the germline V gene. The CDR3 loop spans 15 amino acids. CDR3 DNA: TGCGCCAGCAGCTCTGGGGGCGCCTTAAATGAAAAACTGTTTTTT. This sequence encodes CASSSGGALNEKLFF.

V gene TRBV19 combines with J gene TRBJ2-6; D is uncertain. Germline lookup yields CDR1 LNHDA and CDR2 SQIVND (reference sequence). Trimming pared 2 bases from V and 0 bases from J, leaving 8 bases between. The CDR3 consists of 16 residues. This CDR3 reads CASSIITRSGANVLTF. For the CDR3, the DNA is TGTGCCAGTAGTATAATCACGCGCTCTGGGGCCAACGTCCTGACTTTC.

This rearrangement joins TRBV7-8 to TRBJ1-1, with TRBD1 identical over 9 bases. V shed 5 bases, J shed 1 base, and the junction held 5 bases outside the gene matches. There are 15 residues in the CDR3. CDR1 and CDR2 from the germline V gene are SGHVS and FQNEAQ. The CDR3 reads CASSLGQGSNTEAFF. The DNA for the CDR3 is TGTGCCAGCAGCCTAGGACAGGGGTCGAACACTGAAGCTTTCTTT.

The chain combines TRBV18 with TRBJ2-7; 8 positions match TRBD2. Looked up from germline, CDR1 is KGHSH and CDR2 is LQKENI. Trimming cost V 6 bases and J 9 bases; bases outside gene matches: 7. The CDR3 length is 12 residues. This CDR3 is CASSAIRGGQYF. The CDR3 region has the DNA TGTGCCAGCTCTGCGATTCGGGGGGGGCAGTACTTC.

As DNA, the CDR3 is TGTGCCATCAGTGAACCCTCGTCCGGTTCTAGCGGGAAAGGCGAGCAGTACTTC. Encoded protein: CAISEPSSGSSGKGEQYF. This rearrangement joins TRBV10-3 to TRBJ2-7; the match to TRBD2 covers 9 bases. Germline lookup yields CDR1 ENHRY and CDR2 SYGVKD. The CDR3 loop spans 18 amino acids. Trimming took 3 bases from V and 6 from J; bases not matched to a gene: 18.

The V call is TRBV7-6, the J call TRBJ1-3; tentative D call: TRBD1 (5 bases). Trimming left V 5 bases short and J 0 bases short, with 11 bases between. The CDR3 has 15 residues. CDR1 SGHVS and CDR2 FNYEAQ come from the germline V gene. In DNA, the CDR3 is TGTGCCAGCAGCCCGACAGCCCGCTCTGGAAACACCATATATTTT. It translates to CASSPTARSGNTIYF.

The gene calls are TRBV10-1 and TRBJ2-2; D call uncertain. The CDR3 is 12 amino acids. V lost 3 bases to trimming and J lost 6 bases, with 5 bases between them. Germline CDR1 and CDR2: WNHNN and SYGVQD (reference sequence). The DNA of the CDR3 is TGCGCCAGCAGTGATGGAGCCGGGGAGCTGTTTTTT. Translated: CASSDGAGELFF.

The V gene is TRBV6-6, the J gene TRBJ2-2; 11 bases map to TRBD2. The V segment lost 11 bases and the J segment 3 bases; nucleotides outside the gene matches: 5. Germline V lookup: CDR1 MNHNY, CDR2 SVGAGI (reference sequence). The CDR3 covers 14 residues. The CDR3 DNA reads TGTGCCGGAGGTAGCGGGGGGGACACCGGGGAGCTGTTTTTT. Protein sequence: CAGGSGGDTGELFF.

The DNA for the CDR3 is TGTGCCAGCAGTGAGACAGTGGGGGAGCAGTACTTC. This sequence encodes CASSETVGEQYF. The rearrangement joins TRBV2 to TRBJ2-7; TRBD1 is a possible D gene (5 bases). The V gene lost 3 bases and the J gene lost 7 bases, with 10 bases spanning the gap. This CDR3 contains 12 residues. Germline V lookup: CDR1 SNHLY, CDR2 FYNNEI.

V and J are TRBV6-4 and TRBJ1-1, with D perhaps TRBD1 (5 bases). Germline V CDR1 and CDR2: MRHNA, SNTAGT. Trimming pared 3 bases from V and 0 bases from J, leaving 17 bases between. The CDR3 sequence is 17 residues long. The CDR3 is CASSDTTGNPLNTEAFF. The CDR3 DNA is TGTGCCAGCAGTGATACCACAGGAAATCCCCTGAACACTGAAGCTTTCTTT.